The 26 T cell receptor beta chains below were found in one sample sequenced in a study of immune evolution from preneoplasia to lung adenocarcinoma. This table comes from immunoSEQ multiplex PCR, and its TCRdb copy is limited to in-frame clones, with some not included. The sample shows 5,000 to 6,000 clones, about three quarters of them seen only once. Sequenced sample: FFPE lung adenocarcinoma in situ tissue. The receptors stem from a person aged 55 to 79 with lung adenocarcinoma.

The chain combines TRBV25-1 with TRBJ2-3; 10 nucleotides align to TRBD2. The CDR3 extends over 15 amino acids. Trimming at V came to 8 bases and at J to 0 bases, leaving 5 bases not matched to a gene. CDR1 and CDR2 from the germline V gene are MGHDK and SYGVNS. The CDR3 sequence is CASGGLATSTDTQYF. The CDR3 DNA sequence: TGTGCCAGCGGGGGACTAGCGACTAGCACAGATACGCAGTATTTT.

The chain uses TRBV29-1 and TRBJ2-7; 11 bases align to TRBD2. V was pared by 6 bases and J by 3 bases, with 4 bases of the junction left unmatched. Germline V gene data show CDR1 as SQVTM and CDR2 as ANQGSEA. This CDR3 has 13 amino acids. CDR3 residues: CSVTTSGIYEQYF. In nucleotides, the CDR3 is TGCAGCGTAACGACTAGCGGGATCTACGAGCAGTACTTC.

The chain couples TRBV10-1 to TRBJ2-1; D assignment may be TRBD1 or TRBD2 (5 bases each). This CDR3 region has 13 residues. Germline V lookup: CDR1 WNHNN, CDR2 SYGVQD (reference sequence). Deletions cut 6 bases from V and 5 bases from J, with 11 bases between. The CDR3 DNA sequence: TGCGCCAGCAGCGCCGGGGCCAACAATGAGCAGTTCTTC. Protein sequence: CASSAGANNEQFF.

CDR3 bases: TGTGCCAGTAGTTGGCAGCCGAGCTCCTACAATGAGCAGTTCTTC. As protein: CASSWQPSSYNEQFF. The chain links TRBV19 to TRBJ2-1; the D is unclear. Per germline, CDR1 LNHDA and CDR2 SQIVND (reference sequence). The CDR3 is 15 amino acids. Trimming removed 5 bases from V and 0 bases from J, with 11 bases in between.

The chain couples TRBV13 to TRBJ2-1; D might be TRBD1 (6 bases). Germline-derived CDR1 and CDR2 are PRHDT and FYEKMQ (reference sequence). The CDR3 covers 12 residues. V gave up 5 bases and J gave up 7 bases, with 9 bases separating them. DNA of the CDR3: TGTGCCAGCAGCACCACAGGGAATGAGCAGTTCTTC. Translated: CASSTTGNEQFF. The whole variable domain, filled in from reference TRBV13 and TRBJ2-1, reads AAGVIQSPRHLIKEKRETATLKCYPIPRHDTVYWYQQGPGQDPQFLISFYEKMQSDKGSIPDRFSAQQFSDYHSELNMSSLELGDSALYFCASSTTGNEQFFGPGTRLTVL.

This chain joins TRBV6-5 and TRBJ2-2; D possibly uses TRBD1 or TRBD2 (5 bases each). Germline CDR1 and CDR2: MNHEY and SVGAGI. V gave up 6 bases and J gave up 6 bases, with 14 bases separating them. The CDR3 is 14 residues long. Here the CDR3 DNA reads TGTGCCAGCAGAGCCCGTCTGGGGGCCGGGGAGCTGTTTTTT. This gives the protein CASRARLGAGELFF.

This clone was recorded only once. CDR3 amino acids: CSVEIPGVEQYF. The CDR3 bases are TGCAGCGTTGAGATACCCGGGGTCGAGCAGTACTTC. V and J are TRBV29-1 and TRBJ2-7, with D perhaps TRBD2 (5 bases). Looked up from germline, CDR1 is SQVTM and CDR2 is ANQGSEA. The CDR3 sequence is 12 residues long. The germline V and J ends were trimmed by 3 bases and 6 bases, with 12 bases remaining between them.

The chain couples TRBV4-3 to TRBJ2-6, with D perhaps TRBD1 (5 bases). This CDR3 has 16 amino acids. Germline CDR1 LGHNA, CDR2 YSLEER. Trimming took off 0 bases at V and 1 base at J, with 7 bases between the two ends. CDR3 nucleotide sequence: TGCGCCAGCAGCCAAGACAGGGCTTCTGGGGCCAACGTCCTGACTTTC. This translates into CASSQDRASGANVLTF.

The genes are TRBV6-1 and TRBJ2-2; D unclear. Trimming pared 8 bases from V and 1 base from J, leaving 8 bases between. The CDR3 extends over 13 amino acids. Germline lookup yields CDR1 MNHNS and CDR2 SASEGT. For the CDR3, the DNA is TGTGCCAGCCCCTGGCAGAACACCGGGGAGCTGTTTTTT. This translates into CASPWQNTGELFF.

The gene calls are TRBV25-1 and TRBJ2-2; no clear D gene. In germline, CDR1 is MGHDK, CDR2 SYGVNS. The CDR3 is 17 amino acids. Deletions cut 1 base from V and 2 bases from J, with 14 bases between. CDR3 DNA: TGTGCCAGCAGTGAATTATTTGTAGGGTTTAACACCGGGGAGCTGTTTTTT. Translated, it gives CASSELFVGFNTGELFF.

The rearrangement joins TRBV7-6 to TRBJ1-4, with D perhaps matching TRBD1 (5 bases). Germline V gives CDR1 SGHVS, CDR2 FNYEAQ. The CDR3 is made up of 16 amino acids. Trimming cost V 5 bases and J 4 bases, with 17 bases left between them. CDR3 coding DNA: TGTGCCAGCAGCCCCCGAACAGGCCCCCTTAATGAAAAACTGTTTTTT. Translation gives CASSPRTGPLNEKLFF.

The chain recombines TRBV7-6 with TRBJ2-2, with D perhaps matching TRBD1 (5 bases). The CDR3 sequence is 17 residues long. Germline lookup yields CDR1 SGHVS and CDR2 FNYEAQ. V gave up 0 bases and J gave up 2 bases, with 13 bases separating them. The CDR3 protein is CASSLAPAGINTGELFF. The CDR3 DNA reads as TGTGCCAGCAGCTTAGCGCCGGCAGGGATCAACACCGGGGAGCTGTTTTTT.

This CDR3 is CASSLNFGDTQYF. CDR3 in DNA: TGTGCCAGCAGCTTAAATTTCGGAGATACGCAGTATTTT. The V gene is TRBV7-3, the J gene TRBJ2-3; D gene unclear. The CDR3 is 13 residues long. Germline assignment: CDR1 SGHTA and CDR2 FQGTGA. Trimming took 1 base from V and 5 from J, leaving 7 bases between them. Looking up the rest from reference TRBV7-3 and TRBJ2-3 gives the full variable domain: GAGVSQTPSNKVTEKGKYVELRCDPISGHTALYWYRQSLGQGPEFLIYFQGTGAADDSGLPNDRFFAVRPEGSVSTLKIQRTERGDSAVYLCASSLNFGDTQYFGPGTRLTVL.

The chain employs TRBV10-3 and TRBJ2-1; possible D gene TRBD1, 8 bases. The V and J ends lost 10 bases and 1 base respectively, with 14 bases between them. CDR3 length: 14 residues. Germline V gene data show CDR1 as ENHRY and CDR2 as SYGVKD. CDR3 protein: CATEQGGSYNEQFF. CDR3 nucleotides: TGTGCCACCGAACAGGGGGGGTCCTACAATGAGCAGTTCTTC.

The chain employs TRBV5-5 and TRBJ1-2, with 9 positions matching TRBD1. J was trimmed by 1 base and V by 3 bases; bases with no gene match: 4. The CDR3 runs to 15 residues. Per germline, CDR1 SGHKS and CDR2 YYEKEE (reference sequence). CDR3 region: CASSSKGQGNYGYTF. CDR3 bases: TGTGCCAGCAGCTCGAAGGGACAGGGTAACTATGGCTACACCTTC.

The chain recombines TRBV5-4 with TRBJ1-5; TRBD1 aligns across 8 bases. The CDR3 extends over 14 amino acids. V trimming: 9 bases; J trimming: 7 bases; junction bases outside the gene matches: 12. Per the germline V gene, CDR1 is SGHNT and CDR2 is YYREEE (reference sequence). The CDR3 sequence is CATSVYRGSQPQHF. In DNA, the CDR3 is TGTGCCACCTCAGTCTACAGGGGGTCACAGCCCCAGCATTTT.

The chain recombines TRBV11-2 with TRBJ2-1; D not resolved. Trimming took off 4 bases at V and 12 bases at J, with 19 bases between the two ends. CDR1 and CDR2 from the germline V gene are SGHAT and FQNNGV. This CDR3 contains 14 residues. The CDR3 loop reads CASSSSMVGWGQFF. In nucleotides, the CDR3 is TGTGCCAGCAGCTCCTCAATGGTGGGGTGGGGGCAGTTCTTC.

The V call is TRBV11-2, the J call TRBJ2-7, with D perhaps matching TRBD1 (6 bases). Germline V lookup: CDR1 SGHAT, CDR2 FQNNGV. V lost 1 base to trimming and J lost 0 bases, with 10 bases between them. The CDR3 totals 15 residues. The CDR3 protein is CASSLGDTSSYEQYF. The CDR3 DNA sequence: TGTGCCAGCAGCTTAGGGGACACCAGCTCCTACGAGCAGTACTTC.

The chain links TRBV5-1 to TRBJ2-3, with 12 nucleotides matching TRBD1. Per germline, CDR1 SGHRS and CDR2 YFSETQ. The CDR3 runs 18 residues. V lost 4 bases, J lost 4 bases, and 13 bases stayed unmatched. Here the CDR3 DNA reads TGCGCCAGCAGCCGCGGGGACAGGGGGCGCAATTTGGCAGATACGCAGTATTTT. Translating gives CASSRGDRGRNLADTQYF.

This clone was found a few times. The chain is built from TRBV7-2 and TRBJ2-5; D not certain. Germline V gives CDR1 SGHTA, CDR2 FQGNSA. The CDR3 is 15 amino acids. The ends were cut back, 2 bases at V and 1 base at J, with 11 bases in the middle. The chain's CDR3 is CASSLRRGSQETQYF. The CDR3 DNA sequence: TGTGCCAGCAGCTTACGGCGTGGGTCCCAAGAGACCCAGTACTTC.

The J gene is TRBJ2-7, the V gene TRBV4-2, with D tentatively TRBD1 (6 bases). This CDR3 is built from 15 residues. Germline V lookup: CDR1 LGHNA, CDR2 YNFKEQ. V was shortened by 5 bases and J by 3 bases, with 17 bases between the two germline ends. Here the CDR3 reads CASSSRADRNYEQYF. The CDR3 DNA sequence: TGTGCCAGCAGCTCTCGCGCGGACAGAAACTACGAGCAGTACTTC.

A few counts support this clone. V usage is TRBV5-1 and J usage is TRBJ1-6, with a tentative D call TRBD1 (6 bases). V lost 0 bases, J lost 3 bases, and 13 bases lay in between. The CDR3 is 17 residues long. Germline V CDR1 and CDR2: SGHRS, YFSETQ. The chain's CDR3 is CASSLEIGQNYNSPLHF. The CDR3 DNA reads TGCGCCAGCAGCTTGGAAATTGGACAGAACTATAATTCACCCCTCCACTTT.

About this clone itself: Other DNA sequences from this sample encode an identical CDR3 as well. The chain employs TRBV10-2 and TRBJ1-5; TRBD1 aligns across 8 bases. This CDR3 has 18 residues. The germline V gene encodes CDR1 WSHSY and CDR2 SAAADI. V lost 3 bases and J lost 6; bases outside the gene matches: 16. CDR3 in amino acids: CASSELALTGGFSQPQHF. The CDR3 DNA follows: TGCGCCAGCAGTGAACTAGCGCTAACAGGGGGTTTTAGTCAGCCCCAGCATTTT.

This clone was counted between two and nine times. This chain connects TRBV19 to TRBJ2-3; TRBD2 agrees at 8 bases. The junction had 4 bases not matched to a gene; V was cut back by 8 bases and J by 0 bases. The CDR3 runs 14 residues. Germline loops: CDR1 LNHDA, CDR2 SQIVND (reference sequence). CDR3 nucleotide sequence: TGTGCCAGTCGTAGCGGGGCTAGCACAGATACGCAGTATTTT. Translation gives CASRSGASTDTQYF. The full variable domain, in which reference TRBV19 and TRBJ2-3 provide the parts outside the CDR3, is DGGITQSPKYLFRKEGQNVTLSCEQNLNHDAMYWYRQDPGQGLRLIYYSQIVNDFQKGDIAEGYSVSREKKESFPLTVTSAQKNPTAFYLCASRSGASTDTQYFGPGTRLTVL.

The V gene is TRBV9, the J gene TRBJ2-1; 8 bases fit TRBD2. The CDR3 covers 17 residues. Germline V gives CDR1 SGDLS, CDR2 YYNGEE. V trimming: 3 bases; J trimming: 6 bases; junction bases outside the gene matches: 14. The CDR3 DNA reads TGTGCCAGCAGCGGGATTTTGGCGGCGGGGGGCTCCAATGAGCAGTTCTTC. This gives the protein CASSGILAAGGSNEQFF.

V is TRBV2 and J is TRBJ1-1, with TRBD1 as a possible D gene (6 bases). The CDR3 extends over 15 amino acids. Per the germline V gene, CDR1 is SNHLY and CDR2 is FYNNEI. V was clipped by 1 base and J by 0 bases, with 9 bases between them. CDR3 coding DNA: TGTGCCAGCAGTGAAGGCCAGGGGATGAACACTGAAGCTTTCTTT. This translates into CASSEGQGMNTEAFF.